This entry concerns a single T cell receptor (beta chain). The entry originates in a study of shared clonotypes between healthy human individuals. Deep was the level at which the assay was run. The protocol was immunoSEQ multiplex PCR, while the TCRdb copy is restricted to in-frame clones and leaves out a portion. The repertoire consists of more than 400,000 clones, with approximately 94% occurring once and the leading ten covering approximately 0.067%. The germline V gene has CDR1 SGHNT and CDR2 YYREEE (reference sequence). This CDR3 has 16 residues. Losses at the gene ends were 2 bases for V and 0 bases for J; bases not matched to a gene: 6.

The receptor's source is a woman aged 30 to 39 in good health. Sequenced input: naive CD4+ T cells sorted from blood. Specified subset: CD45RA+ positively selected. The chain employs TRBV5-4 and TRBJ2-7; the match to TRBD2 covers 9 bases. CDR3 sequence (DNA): TGTGCCAGCAGCTTTCTAGCGGGGAGCGACTCCTACGAGCAGTACTTC. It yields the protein CASSFLAGSDSYEQYF.